The 8 T cell receptor beta chains given below trace back to one sample, sequenced in a study of CD8+ T cells in alopecia areata. RNA, once extracted, was reverse transcribed into cDNA for use as the sequencing template. The repertoire was sequenced with immunoSEQ multiplex PCR; TCRdb's copy has only in-frame clones and lacks some. The sample lists roughly 130,000 clones; around three fifths were seen once. Sample: CD4+ T cells sorted from blood, taken at week 0. The receptors were sampled from a human donor with alopecia areata.

The chain has TRBV28 and TRBJ1-5, with unresolved D. Germline values: CDR1 MDHEN, CDR2 SYDVKM. The V end lost 6 bases, the J end lost 3 bases, and 6 bases lay between the germline ends. This CDR3 is built from 12 residues. The CDR3 sequence is CASRPNNQPQHF. The CDR3 DNA follows: TGTGCCAGCAGACCTAACAATCAGCCCCAGCATTTT.

As regards this clone: A much larger clone differs from this one at a single base, so this may be a read error. The rearrangement joins TRBV4-1 to TRBJ2-7; the match to TRBD2 covers 9 bases. Germline V CDR1 and CDR2: MGHRA, YSYEKL. Trimming removed 1 base from V and 2 bases from J; junction bases left unmatched: 0. The CDR3 runs 14 residues. The CDR3 sequence: CASSQGTSAYEQYF. Written as DNA, the CDR3 is TGCGCCAGCAGCCAAGGGACTAGCGCCTACGAGCAGTACTTC.

CDR3 loop: CASSPGVITEAFF. The CDR3 nucleotides are TGTGCCAGCTCACCGGGGGTGATCACTGAAGCTTTCTTT. The chain carries TRBV18 and TRBJ1-1, with D tentatively TRBD1 (5 bases). The CDR3 loop spans 13 amino acids. V was pared by 3 bases and J by 4 bases, with 9 bases between. Germline CDR1 is KGHSH and CDR2 is LQKENI.

This rearrangement joins TRBV6-5 to TRBJ1-2; 8 bases match TRBD1. The CDR3 has 14 residues. The trim removed 6 bases at V and 7 bases at J, leaving 10 bases unmatched. From germline, CDR1 is MNHEY and CDR2 SVGAGI. In DNA form, the CDR3 reads TGTGCCAGCAGGGGGGCAGGGGGCGCTTCTGGCTACACCTTC. It yields the protein CASRGAGGASGYTF.

The V gene is TRBV5-1, the J gene TRBJ2-3, with unresolved D. This CDR3 spans 16 amino acids. Trimming shortened V by 0 bases and J by 5 bases, and 16 bases separated the two germline ends. In germline, CDR1 is SGHRS, CDR2 YFSETQ. In DNA form, the CDR3 reads TGCGCCAGCAGCTTGGAGGGCAGCCCTTGGGGAGATACGCAGTATTTT. As protein: CASSLEGSPWGDTQYF.

The chain has TRBV11-1 and TRBJ1-1; perhaps TRBD1 as D (5 bases). Between the trimmed V and J ends, which lost 5 bases and 5 bases, there was a span of 15 bases. Per the germline V gene, CDR1 is SGHAT and CDR2 is FQDESV (reference sequence). This CDR3 spans 14 amino acids. CDR3 in DNA: TGTGCCAGCAGCCCGCGGGGCCCTTTGACTGAAGCTTTCTTT. Residues: CASSPRGPLTEAFF.

The V call is TRBV5-1, the J call TRBJ2-5, with 10 bases identical to TRBD1. The CDR3 is 16 residues long. The trim removed 0 bases at V and 4 bases at J, leaving 6 bases unmatched. From germline, CDR1 is SGHRS and CDR2 YFSETQ. CDR3 protein: CASSLAGQGVPETQYF. DNA of the CDR3: TGCGCCAGCAGCTTGGCCGGACAGGGGGTCCCAGAGACCCAGTACTTC. Supplemented by reference TRBV5-1 and TRBJ2-5, the full variable domain reads KAGVTQTPRYLIKTRGQQVTLSCSPISGHRSVSWYQQTPGQGLQFLFEYFSETQRNKGNFPGRFSGRQFSNSRSEMNVSTLELGDSALYLCASSLAGQGVPETQYFGPGTRLLVL.

The chain carries TRBV10-3 and TRBJ1-6; 7 bases align to TRBD1. The CDR3 is made up of 16 amino acids. CDR1 is ENHRY, CDR2 SYGVKD, per germline. Losses at the gene ends were 6 bases for V and 7 bases for J; bases not matched to a gene: 12. CDR3 nucleotide sequence: TGTGCCATCAGCGCGAACAGGGGCAACCCAAATTCACCCCTCCACTTT. Its translation is CAISANRGNPNSPLHF.